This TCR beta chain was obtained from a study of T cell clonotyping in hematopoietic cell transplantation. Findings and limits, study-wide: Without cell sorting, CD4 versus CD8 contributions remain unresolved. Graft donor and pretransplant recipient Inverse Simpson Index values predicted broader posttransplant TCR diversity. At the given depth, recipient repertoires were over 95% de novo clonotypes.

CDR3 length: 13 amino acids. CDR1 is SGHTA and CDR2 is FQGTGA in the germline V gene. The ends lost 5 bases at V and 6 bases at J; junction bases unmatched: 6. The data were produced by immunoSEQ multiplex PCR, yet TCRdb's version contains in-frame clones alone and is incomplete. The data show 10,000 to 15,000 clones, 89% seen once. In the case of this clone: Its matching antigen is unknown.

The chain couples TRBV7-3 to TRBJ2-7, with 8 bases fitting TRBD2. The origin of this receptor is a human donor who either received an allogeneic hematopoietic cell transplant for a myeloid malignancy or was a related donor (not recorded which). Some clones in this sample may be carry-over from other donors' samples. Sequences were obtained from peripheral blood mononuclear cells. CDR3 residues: CASSPGGGFEQYF. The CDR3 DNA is TGTGCCAGCAGCCCCGGGGGGGGGTTCGAGCAGTACTTC.